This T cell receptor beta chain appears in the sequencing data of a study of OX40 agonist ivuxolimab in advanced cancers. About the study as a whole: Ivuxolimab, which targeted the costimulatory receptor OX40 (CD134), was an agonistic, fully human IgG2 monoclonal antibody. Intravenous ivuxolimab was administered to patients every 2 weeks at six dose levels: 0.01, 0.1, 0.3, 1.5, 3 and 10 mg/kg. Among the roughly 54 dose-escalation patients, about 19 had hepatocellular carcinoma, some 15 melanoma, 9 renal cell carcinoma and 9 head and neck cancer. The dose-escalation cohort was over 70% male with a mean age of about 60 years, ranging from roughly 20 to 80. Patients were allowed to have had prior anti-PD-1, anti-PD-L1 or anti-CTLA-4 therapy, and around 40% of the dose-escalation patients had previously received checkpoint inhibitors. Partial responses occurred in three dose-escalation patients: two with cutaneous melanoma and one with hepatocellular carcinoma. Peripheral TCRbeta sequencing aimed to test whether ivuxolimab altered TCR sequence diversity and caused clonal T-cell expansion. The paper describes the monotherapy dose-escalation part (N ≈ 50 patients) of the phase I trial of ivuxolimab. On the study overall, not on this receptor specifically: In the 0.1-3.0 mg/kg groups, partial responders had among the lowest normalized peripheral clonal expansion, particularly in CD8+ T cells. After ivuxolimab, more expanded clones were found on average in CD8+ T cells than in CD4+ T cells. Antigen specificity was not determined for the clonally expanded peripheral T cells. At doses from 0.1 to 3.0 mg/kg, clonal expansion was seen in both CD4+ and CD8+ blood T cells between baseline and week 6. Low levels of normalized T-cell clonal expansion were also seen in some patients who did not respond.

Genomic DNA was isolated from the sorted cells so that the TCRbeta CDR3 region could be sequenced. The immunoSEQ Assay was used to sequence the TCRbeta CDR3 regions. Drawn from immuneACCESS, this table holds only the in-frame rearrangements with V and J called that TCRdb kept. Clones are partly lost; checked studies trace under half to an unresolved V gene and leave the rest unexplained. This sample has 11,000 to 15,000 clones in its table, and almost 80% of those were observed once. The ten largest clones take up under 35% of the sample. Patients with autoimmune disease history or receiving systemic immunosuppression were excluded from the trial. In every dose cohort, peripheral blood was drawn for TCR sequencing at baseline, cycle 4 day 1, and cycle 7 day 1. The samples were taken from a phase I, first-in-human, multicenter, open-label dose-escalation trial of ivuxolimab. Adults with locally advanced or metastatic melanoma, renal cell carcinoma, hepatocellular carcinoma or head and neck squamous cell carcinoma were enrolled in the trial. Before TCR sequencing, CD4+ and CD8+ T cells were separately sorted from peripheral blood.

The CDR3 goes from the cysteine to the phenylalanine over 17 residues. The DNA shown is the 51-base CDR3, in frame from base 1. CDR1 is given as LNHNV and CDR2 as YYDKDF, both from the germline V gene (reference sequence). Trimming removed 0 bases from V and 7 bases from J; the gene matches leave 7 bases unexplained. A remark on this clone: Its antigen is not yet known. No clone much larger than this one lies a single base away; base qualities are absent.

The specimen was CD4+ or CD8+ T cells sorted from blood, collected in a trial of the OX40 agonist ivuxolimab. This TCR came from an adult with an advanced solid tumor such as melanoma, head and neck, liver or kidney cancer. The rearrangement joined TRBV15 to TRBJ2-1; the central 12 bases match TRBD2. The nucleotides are TGTGCCACCAGCAGAGATAATCGACTAGCGGGAGATAATGAGCAGTTCTTC. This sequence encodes CATSRDNRLAGDNEQFF.